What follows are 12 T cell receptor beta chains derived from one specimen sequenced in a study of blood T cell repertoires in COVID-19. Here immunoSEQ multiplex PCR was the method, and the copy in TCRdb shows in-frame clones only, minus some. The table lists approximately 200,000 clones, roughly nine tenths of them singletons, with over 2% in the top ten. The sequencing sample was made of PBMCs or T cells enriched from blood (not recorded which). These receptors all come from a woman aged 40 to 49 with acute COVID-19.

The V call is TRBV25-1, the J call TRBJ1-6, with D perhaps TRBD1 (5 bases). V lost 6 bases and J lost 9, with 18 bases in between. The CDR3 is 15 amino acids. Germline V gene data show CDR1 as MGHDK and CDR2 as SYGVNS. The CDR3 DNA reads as TGTGCCAGCAGGACTGGGAGGGGAGAAGGTTCACCCCTCCACTTT. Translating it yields CASRTGRGEGSPLHF.

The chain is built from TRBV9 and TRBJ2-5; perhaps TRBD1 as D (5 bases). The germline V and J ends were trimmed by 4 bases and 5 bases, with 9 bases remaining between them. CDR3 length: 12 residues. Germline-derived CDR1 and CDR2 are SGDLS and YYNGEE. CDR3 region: CASSTPGETQYF. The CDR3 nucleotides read TGTGCCAGCAGCACTCCAGGGGAGACCCAGTACTTC.

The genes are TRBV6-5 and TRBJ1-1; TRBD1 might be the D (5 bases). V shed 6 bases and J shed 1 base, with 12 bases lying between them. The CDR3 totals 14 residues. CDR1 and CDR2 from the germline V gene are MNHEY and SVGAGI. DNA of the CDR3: TGTGCCAGCAGAAAACAGGAGGGGAACACTGAAGCTTTCTTT. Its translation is CASRKQEGNTEAFF.

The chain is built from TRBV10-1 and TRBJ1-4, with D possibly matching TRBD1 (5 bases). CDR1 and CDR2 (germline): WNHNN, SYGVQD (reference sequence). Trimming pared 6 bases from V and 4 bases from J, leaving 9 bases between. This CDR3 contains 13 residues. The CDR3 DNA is TGCGCCAGCAGCGACAGTCTTAATGAAAAACTGTTTTTT. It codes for CASSDSLNEKLFF.

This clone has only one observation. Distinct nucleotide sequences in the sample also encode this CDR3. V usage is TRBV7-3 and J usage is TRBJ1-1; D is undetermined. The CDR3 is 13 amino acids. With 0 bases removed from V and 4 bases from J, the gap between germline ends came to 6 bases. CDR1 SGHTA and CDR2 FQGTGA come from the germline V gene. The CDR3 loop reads CASSLTAGTEAFF. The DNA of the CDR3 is TGTGCCAGCAGCTTAACGGCGGGCACTGAAGCTTTCTTT.

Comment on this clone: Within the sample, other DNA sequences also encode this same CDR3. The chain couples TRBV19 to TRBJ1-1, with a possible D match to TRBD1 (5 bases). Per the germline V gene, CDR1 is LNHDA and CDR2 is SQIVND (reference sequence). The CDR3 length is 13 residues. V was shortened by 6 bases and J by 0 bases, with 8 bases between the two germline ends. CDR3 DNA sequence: TGTGCCAGTAGCGCAGGGTTGAACACTGAAGCTTTCTTT. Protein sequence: CASSAGLNTEAFF.

CDR3 region: CAISDVDRAYEQYF. CDR3 nucleotides: TGTGCCATCAGTGATGTCGACAGGGCCTACGAGCAGTACTTC. The V call is TRBV10-3, the J call TRBJ2-7, with 7 bases aligning to TRBD1. J lost 2 bases, V lost 3 bases, and 4 bases had no gene match. CDR3 length equals 14 residues. CDR1 is ENHRY, CDR2 SYGVKD, per germline.

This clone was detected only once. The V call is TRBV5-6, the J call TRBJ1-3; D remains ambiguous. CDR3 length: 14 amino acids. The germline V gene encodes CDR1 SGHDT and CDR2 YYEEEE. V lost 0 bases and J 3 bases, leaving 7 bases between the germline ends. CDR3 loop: CASSLVGFGNTIYF. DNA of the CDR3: TGTGCCAGCAGCTTGGTGGGCTTTGGAAACACCATATATTTT.

For the CDR3, the DNA is TGCACCAGCCTACCGGAGGAGCGGGTAGGTCAAGAGACCCAGTACTTC. Protein: CTSLPEERVGQETQYF. The chain employs TRBV1 and TRBJ2-5; TRBD2 reflects the table's D call only, with no check against the DNA. TRBV1 counts as a pseudogene. The length of the CDR3 is 16 residues.

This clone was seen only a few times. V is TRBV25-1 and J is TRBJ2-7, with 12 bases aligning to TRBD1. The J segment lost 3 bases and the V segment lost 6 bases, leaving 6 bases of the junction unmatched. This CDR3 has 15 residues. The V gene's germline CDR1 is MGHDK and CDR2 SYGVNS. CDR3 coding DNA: TGTGCCAGCAGCGCCGGGACAGGGGGCGTCTACGAGCAGTACTTC. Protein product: CASSAGTGGVYEQYF.

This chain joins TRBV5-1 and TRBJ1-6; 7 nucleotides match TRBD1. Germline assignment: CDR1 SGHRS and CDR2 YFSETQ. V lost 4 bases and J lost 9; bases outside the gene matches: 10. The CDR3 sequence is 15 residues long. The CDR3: CASSPGQMGGSPLHF. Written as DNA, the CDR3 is TGCGCCAGCAGCCCGGGACAGATGGGGGGTTCACCCCTCCACTTT. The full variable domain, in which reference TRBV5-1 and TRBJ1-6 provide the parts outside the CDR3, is KAGVTQTPRYLIKTRGQQVTLSCSPISGHRSVSWYQQTPGQGLQFLFEYFSETQRNKGNFPGRFSGRQFSNSRSEMNVSTLELGDSALYLCASSPGQMGGSPLHFGNGTRLTVT.

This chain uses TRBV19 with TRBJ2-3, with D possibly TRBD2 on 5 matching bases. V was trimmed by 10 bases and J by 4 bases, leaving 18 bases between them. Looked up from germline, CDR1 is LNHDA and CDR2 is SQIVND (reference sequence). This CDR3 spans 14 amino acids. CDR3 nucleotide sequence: TGTGCCACTTCTCTTTACCGGGGTTCAGATACGCAGTATTTT. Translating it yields CATSLYRGSDTQYF.